This note documents a single TCR beta chain sequence. The entry originates in a study of cytomegalovirus exposure and HLA in healthy donors. From germline, CDR1 is MNHEY and CDR2 SVGAGI. With 5 bases removed from V and 0 bases from J, the gap between germline ends came to 8 bases. This CDR3 comprises 14 residues. The assay was immunoSEQ multiplex PCR, and TCRdb's table has in-frame clones only and misses some. Counted here are 200,000 to 250,000 clones, around 78% occurring once; the ten biggest clones make up 5.5% to 6.5%. V gene TRBV6-5 combines with J gene TRBJ1-3; no definite D call. The TCR was taken from a woman under 30 in good health and CMV-seronegative. The sample comprised PBMCs. The CDR3: CASSPTYSGNTIYF. DNA of the CDR3: TGTGCCAGCAGTCCGACGTACTCTGGAAACACCATATATTTT.